This T cell receptor beta chain appears in the sequencing data of a study of naive and memory T cell subsets. Treatment meaning: skin biopsy from PPD injection site in Mantoux-positive individual. An oligonucleotide containing a UMI was ligated to the 3' end of TCR cDNA. Four PCR rounds used nested alpha and beta constant region primers plus the SP2 primer. For blood and skin samples, reverse transcription used TCR alpha and beta constant primers. Using its own MiXCR run on the UMI-ligation and nested PCR reads, TCRdb lists one record per CDR3 protein. The table records approximately 21,000 distinct CDR3 sequences, nearly 6% of them present only once. CDR3 size: 14 residues. V dropped 6 bases and J dropped 2; count of bases not matched to a gene: 7. CDR1 and CDR2 from the germline V gene are DFQATT and SNEGSKA (reference sequence). Study-level results: Reportedly, tuberculin skin test sites gave far more TCRs than other biopsies. Tuberculin site TCR excess was interpreted as type IV hypersensitivity infiltration. Potentially, T cell activation and differentiation skew this RNA-based measurement.

In this sample, this clonotype turned up many times. What it recognizes is unknown. V gene TRBV20-1 combines with J gene TRBJ2-1, with TRBD1 identical over 7 bases. The specimen comprised skin, sampled from a tuberculin skin test site. This clonotype was sampled from an adult in good health. Written as DNA, the CDR3 is TGCAGTGCCCAAGACAGGGATGCCTACAATGAGCAGTTCTTC. Translation: CSAQDRDAYNEQFF.